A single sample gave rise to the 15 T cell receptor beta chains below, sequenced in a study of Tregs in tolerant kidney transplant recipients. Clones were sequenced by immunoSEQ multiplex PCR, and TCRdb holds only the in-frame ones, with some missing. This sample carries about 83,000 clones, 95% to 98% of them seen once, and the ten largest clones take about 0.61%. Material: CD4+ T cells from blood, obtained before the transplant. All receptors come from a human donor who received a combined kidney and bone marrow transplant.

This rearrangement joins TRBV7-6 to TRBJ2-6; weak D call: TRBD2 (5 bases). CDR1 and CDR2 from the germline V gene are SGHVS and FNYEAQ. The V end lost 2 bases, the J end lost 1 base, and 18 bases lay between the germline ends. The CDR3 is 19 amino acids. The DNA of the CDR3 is TGTGCCAGCAGCTTATTGCCGAGGGAAGTTAAATCTGGGGCCAACGTCCTGACTTTC. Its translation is CASSLLPREVKSGANVLTF. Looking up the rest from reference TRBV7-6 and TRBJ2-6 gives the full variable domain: GAGVSQSPRYKVTKRGQDVALRCDPISGHVSLYWYRQALGQGPEFLTYFNYEAQQDKSGLPNDRFSAERPEGSISTLTIQRTEQRDSAMYRCASSLLPREVKSGANVLTFGAGSRLTVL.

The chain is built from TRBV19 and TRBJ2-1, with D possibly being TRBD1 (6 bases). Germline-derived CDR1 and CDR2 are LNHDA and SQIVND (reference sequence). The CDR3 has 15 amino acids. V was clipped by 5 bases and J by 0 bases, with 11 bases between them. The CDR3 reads CASSLDRNSYNEQFF. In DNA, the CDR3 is TGTGCCAGTAGTCTCGACAGGAACTCCTACAATGAGCAGTTCTTC.

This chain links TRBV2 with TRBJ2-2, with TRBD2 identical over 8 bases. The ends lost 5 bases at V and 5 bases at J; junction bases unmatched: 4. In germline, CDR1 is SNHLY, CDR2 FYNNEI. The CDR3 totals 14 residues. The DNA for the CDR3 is TGTGCCAGCAGTTTTAGCGGGACAACCGGGGAGCTGTTTTTT. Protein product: CASSFSGTTGELFF.

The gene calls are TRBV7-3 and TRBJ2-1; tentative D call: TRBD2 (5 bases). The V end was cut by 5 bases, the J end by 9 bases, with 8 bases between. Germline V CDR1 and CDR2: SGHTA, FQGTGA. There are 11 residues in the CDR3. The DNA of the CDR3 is TGTGCCAGCAGCCCAGGAGGTGAGCAGTTCTTC. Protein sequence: CASSPGGEQFF.

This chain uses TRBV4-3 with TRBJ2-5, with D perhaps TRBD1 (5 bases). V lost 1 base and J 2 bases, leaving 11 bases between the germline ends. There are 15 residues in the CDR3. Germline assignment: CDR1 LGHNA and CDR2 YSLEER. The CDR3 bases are TGCGCCAGCAGCCAAGGGGGCAGTAAACAAGAGACCCAGTACTTC. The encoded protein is CASSQGGSKQETQYF.

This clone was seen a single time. CDR3 coding DNA: TGTGCCAGCAGCTCAAGAGGGACTAGCGGAGATGAGCAGTTCTTC. Translated: CASSSRGTSGDEQFF. This chain connects TRBV7-2 to TRBJ2-1; TRBD2 agrees at 11 bases. Germline V gene data show CDR1 as SGHTA and CDR2 as FQGNSA. Trimming at V came to 4 bases and at J to 8 bases, leaving 7 bases not matched to a gene. The CDR3 contains 15 residues. The whole variable domain, filled in from reference TRBV7-2 and TRBJ2-1, reads GAGVSQSPSNKVTEKGKDVELRCDPISGHTALYWYRQSLGQGLEFLIYFQGNSAPDKSGLPSDRFSAERTGGSVSTLTIQRTQQEDSAVYLCASSSRGTSGDEQFFGPGTRLTVL.

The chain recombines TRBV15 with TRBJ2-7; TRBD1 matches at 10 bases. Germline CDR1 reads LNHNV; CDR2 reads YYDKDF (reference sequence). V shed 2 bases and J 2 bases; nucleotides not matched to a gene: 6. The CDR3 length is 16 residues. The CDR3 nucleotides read TGTGCCACCAGCAGAAAAGGGACAGGGGATCCCTACGAGCAGTACTTC. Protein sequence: CATSRKGTGDPYEQYF.

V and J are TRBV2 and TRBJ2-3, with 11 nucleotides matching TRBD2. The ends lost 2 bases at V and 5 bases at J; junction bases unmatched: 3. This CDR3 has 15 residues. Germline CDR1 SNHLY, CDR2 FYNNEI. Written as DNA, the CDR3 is TGTGCCAGCAGTGAAACTAGCGGGAGATTAGATACGCAGTATTTT. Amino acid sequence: CASSETSGRLDTQYF. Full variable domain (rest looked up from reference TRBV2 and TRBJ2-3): EPEVTQTPSHQVTQMGQEVILRCVPISNHLYFYWYRQILGQKVEFLVSFYNNEISEKSEIFDDQFSVERPDGSNFTLKIRSTKLEDSAMYFCASSETSGRLDTQYFGPGTRLTVL.

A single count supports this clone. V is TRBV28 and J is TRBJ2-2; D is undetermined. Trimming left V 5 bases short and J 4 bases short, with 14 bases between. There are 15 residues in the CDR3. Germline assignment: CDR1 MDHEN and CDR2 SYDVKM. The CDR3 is CASSPPGRGTGELFF. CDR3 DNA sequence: TGTGCCAGCAGTCCGCCGGGTCGTGGCACCGGGGAGCTGTTTTTT.

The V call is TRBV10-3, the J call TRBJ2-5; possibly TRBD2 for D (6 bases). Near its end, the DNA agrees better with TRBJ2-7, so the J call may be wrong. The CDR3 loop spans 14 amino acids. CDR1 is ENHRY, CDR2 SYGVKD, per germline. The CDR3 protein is CAISVAGIGYEQYF. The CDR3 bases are TGTGCCATCAGTGTGGCGGGGATAGGCTACGAGCAGTACTTC.

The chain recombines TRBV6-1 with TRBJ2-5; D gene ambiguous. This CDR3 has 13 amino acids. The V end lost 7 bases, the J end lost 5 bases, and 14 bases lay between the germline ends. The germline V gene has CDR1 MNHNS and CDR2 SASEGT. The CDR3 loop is CASNRERKETQYF. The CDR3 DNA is TGTGCCAGCAACCGAGAGAGAAAGGAGACCCAGTACTTC.

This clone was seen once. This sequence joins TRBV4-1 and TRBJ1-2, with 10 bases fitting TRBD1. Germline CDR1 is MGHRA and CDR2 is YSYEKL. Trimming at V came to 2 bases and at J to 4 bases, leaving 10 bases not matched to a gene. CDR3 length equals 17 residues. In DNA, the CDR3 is TGCGCCAGCAGCCAACCCCGACAGGGGGCTAAGGGCTATGGCTACACCTTC. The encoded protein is CASSQPRQGAKGYGYTF.

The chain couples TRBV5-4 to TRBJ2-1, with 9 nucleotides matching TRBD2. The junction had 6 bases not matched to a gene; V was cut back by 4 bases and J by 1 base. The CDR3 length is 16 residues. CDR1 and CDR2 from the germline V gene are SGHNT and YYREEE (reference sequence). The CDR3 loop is CASSTLAGDSYNEQFF. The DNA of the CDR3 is TGTGCCAGCAGCACCTTAGCGGGGGATTCCTACAATGAGCAGTTCTTC.

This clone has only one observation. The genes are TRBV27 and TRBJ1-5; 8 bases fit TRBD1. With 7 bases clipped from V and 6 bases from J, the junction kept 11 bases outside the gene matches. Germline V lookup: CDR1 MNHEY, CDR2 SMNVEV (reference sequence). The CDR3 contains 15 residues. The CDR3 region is CASTSDRGGSQPQHF. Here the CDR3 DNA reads TGTGCCAGCACCTCCGACAGGGGTGGCAGTCAGCCCCAGCATTTT.

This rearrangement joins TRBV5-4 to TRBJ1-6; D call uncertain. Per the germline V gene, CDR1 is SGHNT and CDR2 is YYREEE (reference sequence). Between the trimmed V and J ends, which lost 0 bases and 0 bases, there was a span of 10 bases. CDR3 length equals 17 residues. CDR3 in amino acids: CASSLDPRVSYNSPLHF. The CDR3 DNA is TGTGCCAGCAGCTTGGACCCCCGAGTCTCCTATAATTCACCCCTCCACTTT. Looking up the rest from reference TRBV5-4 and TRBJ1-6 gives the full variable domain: ETGVTQSPTHLIKTRGQQVTLRCSSQSGHNTVSWYQQALGQGPQFIFQYYREEENGRGNFPPRFSGLQFPNYSSELNVNALELDDSALYLCASSLDPRVSYNSPLHFGNGTRLTVT.